A selection of T cell receptor beta chains follows, all from one sample in a study of CD8 T cells in ankylosing spondylitis. TCRdb reanalysed the 5' RACE reads using MiXCR and keeps one entry per CDR3 protein. The table includes around 120,000 distinct CDR3 sequences, over 7% detected once. The sample taken for sequencing was blood, either unsorted or a sorted T cell fraction (not recorded which). These receptors all come from a male donor with ankylosing spondylitis or in good health (not recorded which). Both conserved end residues are part of each CDR3. The D gene is left open where the match is weak. Size is stated for part of the rows, as once, few or many counts, or as a class when the clone is expanded.

d_call j_call clone_size v_call cdr3_nt cdr3_aa
NA TRBJ2-2 many TRBV20-1 TGCAGTGCTAGACTCCGGACAGATTACGACACCGGGGAGCTGTTTTTT CSARLRTDYDTGELFF
TRBD2 TRBJ2-2 few TRBV2 TGTGCCAGTCGGACTAGGAACACCGGGGAGCTGTTTTTT CASRTRNTGELFF
TRBD2 TRBJ2-5 few TRBV20-1 TGCAGTGCTAGAAAAAAATTCACTAGCGGAAAAGAGACCCAGTACTTC CSARKKFTSGKETQYF
NA TRBJ2-1 few TRBV20-1 TGCAGTGCTAGAGGGGCGGGGTCCCCCTCCTACAATGAGCAGTTCTTC CSARGAGSPSYNEQFF
NA TRBJ2-1 many TRBV20-1 TGCAGTGCTAGAGATCTCAGGGGCGCCTACAATGAGCAGTTCTTC CSARDLRGAYNEQFF
NA TRBJ2-6 many TRBV10-2 TGCGCCAGCAAGACAGGTCCTGGGGCCAACGTCCTGACTTTC CASKTGPGANVLTF
NA TRBJ2-7 many TRBV28 TGTGCCAGCAGTCCCCCCGACCGCCTACGGCAGTACTTC CASSPPDRLRQYF
TRBD1 TRBJ1-2 many TRBV18 TGTGCCAGCTCACCATCAGGACAGGGGGCGCGGAACTATGGCTACACCTTC CASSPSGQGARNYGYTF
TRBD2 TRBJ2-5 few TRBV29-1 TGCAGCGTTTGGGATAGCGGGAGGCAAGAGACCCAGTACTTC CSVWDSGRQETQYF
NA TRBJ2-5 few TRBV5-5 TGTGCCAGCAGCTTTTCCCGACCAGGACAAGAGACCCAGTACTTC CASSFSRPGQETQYF
TRBD2 TRBJ2-1 NA TRBV7-2 TGTGCCAGCAGCTTAGTAGCGGGATCGAGCTCCTACAATGAGCAGTTCTTC CASSLVAGSSSYNEQFF
NA TRBJ1-4 few TRBV7-2 TGTGCCAGCAGCCCAGGGCGGGAGAATGAAAAACTGTTTTTT CASSPGRENEKLFF
NA TRBJ2-1 many TRBV20-1 TGCAGTGCTGATGGGACCCCCGGCAATGAGCAGTTCTTC CSADGTPGNEQFF
NA TRBJ2-7 NA TRBV4-3 TGCGCCAGCAGCCAAGATCTCGAGTCCTACGAGCAGTACTTC CASSQDLESYEQYF
TRBD1 TRBJ1-3 many TRBV5-1 TGCGCCAGCAGCTTGCGGACAGGACCAGGAAACACCATATATTTT CASSLRTGPGNTIYF
NA TRBJ2-5 NA TRBV20-1 TGCAGTGCTAGTTTAGGGGGACAAGAGACCCAGTACTTC CSASLGGQETQYF
NA TRBJ2-2 many TRBV5-1 TGCGCCAGCAGCTTGTGGGTAACCGGGGAGCTGTTTTTT CASSLWVTGELFF
NA TRBJ2-7 many TRBV20-1 TGCAGTGCCTCTGGGGGCTTTACTGCCTACGAGCAGTACTTC CSASGGFTAYEQYF
TRBD2 TRBJ2-1 NA TRBV3-1 TGTGCCAGCAGCCAAGTGCGCGCGGGAGGGCCCCATGAGCAGTTCTTC CASSQVRAGGPHEQFF
NA TRBJ2-7 few TRBV7-9 TGTGCCAGCAGCTTAATCCGGGACCAGGGATCCTACGAGCAGTACTTC CASSLIRDQGSYEQYF
TRBD1 TRBJ2-3 many TRBV28 TGTGCCAGCAGTCTAATACCGGGACAGGGTCTTTTGGATACGCAGTATTTT CASSLIPGQGLLDTQYF
TRBD1 TRBJ1-2 many TRBV7-8 TGTGCCAGCAGCTTAGGGACAGGGGACAACTATGGCTACACCTTC CASSLGTGDNYGYTF
NA TRBJ1-2 many TRBV7-9 TGTGCCAGCAGCACTCTACAGGGTTACAACTATGGCTACACCTTC CASSTLQGYNYGYTF
NA TRBJ2-1 many TRBV7-2 TGTGCCAGCAGCTTAGCTAGCGGATCCTTGGGCAATGAGCAGTTCTTC CASSLASGSLGNEQFF
NA TRBJ2-2 many TRBV28 TGTGCCAGCAGCTGGGACTTGAGGAGCGCGAACACCGGGGAGCTGTTTTTT CASSWDLRSANTGELFF
NA TRBJ1-1 many TRBV20-1 TGCAGTGCTAGAGAGGGAGGAAGGCGAGGCACTGAAGCTTTCTTT CSAREGGRRGTEAFF